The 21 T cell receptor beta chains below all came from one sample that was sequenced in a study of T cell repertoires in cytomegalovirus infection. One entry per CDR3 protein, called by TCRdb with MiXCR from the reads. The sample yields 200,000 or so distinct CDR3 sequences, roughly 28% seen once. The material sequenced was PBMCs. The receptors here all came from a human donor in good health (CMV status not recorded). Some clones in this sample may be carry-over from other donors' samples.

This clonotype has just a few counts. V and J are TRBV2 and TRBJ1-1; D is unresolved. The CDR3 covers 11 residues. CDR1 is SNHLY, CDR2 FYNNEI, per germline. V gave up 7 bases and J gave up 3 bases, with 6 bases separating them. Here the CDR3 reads CASTEYTEAFF. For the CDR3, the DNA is TGTGCCAGCACCGAGTACACTGAAGCTTTCTTT.

CDR3 coding DNA: TGTGCCAGTAGTATAGATGAAGGTCGGCGGCAGGACACCGGGGAGCTGTTTTTT. Translation gives CASSIDEGRRQDTGELFF. The rearrangement uses TRBV19 and TRBJ2-2; D is unclear. This CDR3 is 18 amino acids long. Germline-derived CDR1 and CDR2 are LNHDA and SQIVND (reference sequence). V was shortened by 0 bases and J by 3 bases, with 17 bases between the two germline ends.

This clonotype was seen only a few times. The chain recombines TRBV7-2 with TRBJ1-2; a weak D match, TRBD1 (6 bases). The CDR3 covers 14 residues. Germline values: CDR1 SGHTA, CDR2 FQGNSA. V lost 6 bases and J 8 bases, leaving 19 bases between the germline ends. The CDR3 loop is CASSRGRMIGGYTF. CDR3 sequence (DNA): TGTGCCAGCAGTCGGGGGCGAATGATAGGCGGCTACACCTTC.

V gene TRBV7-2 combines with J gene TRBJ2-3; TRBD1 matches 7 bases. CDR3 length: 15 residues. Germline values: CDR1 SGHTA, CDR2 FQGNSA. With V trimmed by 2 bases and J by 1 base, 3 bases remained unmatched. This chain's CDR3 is CASSLSGTGTDTQYF. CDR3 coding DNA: TGTGCCAGCAGCTTATCCGGGACAGGCACAGATACGCAGTATTTT.

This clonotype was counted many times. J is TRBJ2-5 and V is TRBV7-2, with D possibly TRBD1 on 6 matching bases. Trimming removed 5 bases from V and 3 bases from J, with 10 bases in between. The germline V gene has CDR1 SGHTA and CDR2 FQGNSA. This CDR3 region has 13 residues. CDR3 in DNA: TGTGCCAGCAGCCCACAGGGAGAAGAGACCCAGTACTTC. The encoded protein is CASSPQGEETQYF.

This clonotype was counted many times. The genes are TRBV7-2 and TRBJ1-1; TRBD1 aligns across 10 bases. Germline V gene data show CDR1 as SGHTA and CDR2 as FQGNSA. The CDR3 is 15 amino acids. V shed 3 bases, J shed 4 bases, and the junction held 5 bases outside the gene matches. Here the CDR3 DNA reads TGTGCCAGCAGCTTGGACGGGGACAGGGGCACTGAAGCTTTCTTT. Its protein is CASSLDGDRGTEAFF. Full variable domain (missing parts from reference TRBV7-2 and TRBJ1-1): GAGVSQSPSNKVTEKGKDVELRCDPISGHTALYWYRQSLGQGLEFLIYFQGNSAPDKSGLPSDRFSAERTGGSVSTLTIQRTQQEDSAVYLCASSLDGDRGTEAFFGQGTRLTVV.

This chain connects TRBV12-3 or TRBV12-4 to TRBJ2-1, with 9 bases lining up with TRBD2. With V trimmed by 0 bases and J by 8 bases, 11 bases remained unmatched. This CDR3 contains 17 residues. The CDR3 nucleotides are TGTGCCAGCAGTTTAGCGGCTAGCGGGGCCTTGAAGGATGAGCAGTTCTTC. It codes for CASSLAASGALKDEQFF.

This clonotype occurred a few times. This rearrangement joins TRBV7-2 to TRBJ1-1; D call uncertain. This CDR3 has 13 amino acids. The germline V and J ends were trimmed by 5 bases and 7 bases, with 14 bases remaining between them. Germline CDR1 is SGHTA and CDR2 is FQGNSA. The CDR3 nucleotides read TGTGCCAGCAGCCGCAGTAGGTTGGATGAAGCTTTCTTT. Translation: CASSRSRLDEAFF.

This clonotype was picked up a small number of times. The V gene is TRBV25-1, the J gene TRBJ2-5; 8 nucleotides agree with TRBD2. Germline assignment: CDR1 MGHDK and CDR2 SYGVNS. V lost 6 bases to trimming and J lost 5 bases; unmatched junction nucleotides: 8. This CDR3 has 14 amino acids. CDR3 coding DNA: TGTGCCAGCAGCAGAGCGGGGGACTGGGAGACCCAGTACTTC. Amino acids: CASSRAGDWETQYF.

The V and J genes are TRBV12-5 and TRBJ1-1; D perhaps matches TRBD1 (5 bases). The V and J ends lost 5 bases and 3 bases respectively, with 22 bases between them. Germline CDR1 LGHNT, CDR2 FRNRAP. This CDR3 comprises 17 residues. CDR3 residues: CASGPPGGSYDYTEAFF. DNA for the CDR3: TGTGCTAGTGGTCCTCCGGGGGGAAGTTACGATTACACTGAAGCTTTCTTT.

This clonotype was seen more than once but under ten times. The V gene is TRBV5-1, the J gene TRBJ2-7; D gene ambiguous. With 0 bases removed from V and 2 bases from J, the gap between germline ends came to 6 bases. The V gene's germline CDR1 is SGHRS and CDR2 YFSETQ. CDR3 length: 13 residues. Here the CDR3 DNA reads TGCGCCAGCAGCTTGGAAACAGCCTACGAGCAGTACTTC. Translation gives CASSLETAYEQYF.

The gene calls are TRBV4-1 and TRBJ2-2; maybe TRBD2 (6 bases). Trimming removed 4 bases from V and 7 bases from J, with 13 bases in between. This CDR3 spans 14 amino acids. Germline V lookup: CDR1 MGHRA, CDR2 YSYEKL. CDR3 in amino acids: CASSPRGRSGELFF. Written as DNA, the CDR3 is TGCGCCAGCAGCCCCCGGGGGAGGAGCGGGGAGCTGTTTTTT.

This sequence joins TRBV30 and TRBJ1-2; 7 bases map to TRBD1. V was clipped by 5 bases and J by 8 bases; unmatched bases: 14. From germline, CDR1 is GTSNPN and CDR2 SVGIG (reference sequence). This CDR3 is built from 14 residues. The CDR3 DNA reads TGTGCCTGGGGTACAGACAGGGACGCTCGAGGCTACACCTTC. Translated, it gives CAWGTDRDARGYTF.

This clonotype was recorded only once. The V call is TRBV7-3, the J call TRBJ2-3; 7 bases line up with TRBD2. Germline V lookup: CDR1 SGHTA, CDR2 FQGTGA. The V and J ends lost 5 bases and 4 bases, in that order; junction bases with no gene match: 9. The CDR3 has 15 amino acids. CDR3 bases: TGTGCCAGCAGCCAGAGCGGGGCTCGCGCAGATACGCAGTATTTT. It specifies CASSQSGARADTQYF.

CDR3 bases: TGTGCCAGCAGCTTAGACCGGGCGGAAGACCAAGAGACCCAGTACTTC. This gives the protein CASSLDRAEDQETQYF. V gene TRBV13 combines with J gene TRBJ2-5; D unresolved. Germline V gene lookup returns CDR1 PRHDT and CDR2 FYEKMQ (reference sequence). V shed 1 base and J shed 0 bases, with 12 bases lying between them. The CDR3 has 16 residues. The whole variable domain, filled in from reference TRBV13 and TRBJ2-5, reads AAGVIQSPRHLIKEKRETATLKCYPIPRHDTVYWYQQGPGQDPQFLISFYEKMQSDKGSIPDRFSAQQFSDYHSELNMSSLELGDSALYFCASSLDRAEDQETQYFGPGTRLLVL.

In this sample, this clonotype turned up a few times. The DNA of the CDR3 is TGTGCCAGCAGCCGCTCCCCGGGACAGGGGTCAGACTACACCTTC. Translated: CASSRSPGQGSDYTF. This chain connects TRBV11-3 to TRBJ1-2, with 10 bases identical to TRBD1. CDR1 and CDR2 from the germline V gene are SGHNT and YENEEA. V lost 5 bases, J lost 10 bases, and 13 bases stayed unmatched. There are 15 residues in the CDR3.

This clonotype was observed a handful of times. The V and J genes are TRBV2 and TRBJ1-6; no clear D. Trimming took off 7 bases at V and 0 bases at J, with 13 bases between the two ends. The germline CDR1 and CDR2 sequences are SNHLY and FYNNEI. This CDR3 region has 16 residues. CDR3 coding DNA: TGTGCCAGCATCAAGGGCCCAAGCTCCTATAATTCACCCCTCCACTTT. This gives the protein CASIKGPSSYNSPLHF.

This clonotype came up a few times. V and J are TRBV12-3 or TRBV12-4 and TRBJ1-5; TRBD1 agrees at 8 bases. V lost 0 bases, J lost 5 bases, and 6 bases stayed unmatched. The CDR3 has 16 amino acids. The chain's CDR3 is CASSLAGRGPDQPQHF. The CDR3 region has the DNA TGTGCCAGCAGTTTAGCGGGCAGGGGGCCGGATCAGCCCCAGCATTTT.

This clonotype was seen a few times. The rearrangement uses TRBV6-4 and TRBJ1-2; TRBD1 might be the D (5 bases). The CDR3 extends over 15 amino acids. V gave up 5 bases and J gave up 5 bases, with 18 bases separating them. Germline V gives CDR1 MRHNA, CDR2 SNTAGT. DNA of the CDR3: TGTGCCAGCAGTTCCAGGGTCGGGGGAACGTATGGCTACACCTTC. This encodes CASSSRVGGTYGYTF.

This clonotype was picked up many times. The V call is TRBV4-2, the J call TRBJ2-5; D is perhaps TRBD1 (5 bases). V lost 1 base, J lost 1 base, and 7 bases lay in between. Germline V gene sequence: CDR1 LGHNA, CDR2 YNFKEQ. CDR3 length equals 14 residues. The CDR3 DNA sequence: TGTGCCAGCAGCCAAGCCGACAGCCAAGAGACCCAGTACTTC. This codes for CASSQADSQETQYF.

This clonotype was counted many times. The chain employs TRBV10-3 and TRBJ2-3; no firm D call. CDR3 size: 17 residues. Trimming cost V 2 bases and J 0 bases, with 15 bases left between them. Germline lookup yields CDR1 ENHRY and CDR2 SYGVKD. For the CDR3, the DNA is TGTGCCATCAGTGAGACCGGTGCAATCACTAGCACAGATACGCAGTATTTT. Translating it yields CAISETGAITSTDTQYF.